This paragraph covers one T cell receptor (beta chain) sequence. Time point: after dendritic cell vaccination, including at tumor progression/relapse. V was shortened by 0 bases and J by 0 bases, with 12 bases between the two germline ends. The CDR3 has 17 residues. Germline loops: CDR1 SGHVS, CDR2 FNYEAQ. This sample is part of a study of glioma-infiltrating T cells after dendritic cell vaccination. Sequencing was performed with immunoSEQ multiplex PCR; in TCRdb, only in-frame clones are kept and a portion is missing. Among tens of thousands of clones listed, roughly 85% were seen once. The material was blood, obtained after dendritic cell vaccination. This rearrangement joins TRBV7-6 to TRBJ1-3; TRBD1 might be the D (6 bases). The clonotype originates from a human donor with glioblastoma. Here the CDR3 DNA reads TGTGCCAGCAGCTTAGCACAGGGCGATACCTCTGGAAACACCATATATTTT. Protein sequence: CASSLAQGDTSGNTIYF.